Following are 10 T cell receptor beta chains from one sample sequenced in a study of beta chain features in type 1 diabetes. As every portion of the isolated RNA was reverse transcribed, the sequencing read expressed TCRB transcripts. Clones were sequenced by immunoSEQ multiplex PCR, and TCRdb holds only the in-frame ones, with some missing. The sample holds hundreds of thousands of clones, 11% seen once. Source material: naive CD4+ T cells from blood. The receptor source for this set is a woman aged 18-29 years in good health.

The V and J genes are TRBV18 and TRBJ2-1; 8 bases map to TRBD1. CDR1 and CDR2 from the germline V gene are KGHSH and LQKENI. The CDR3 is made up of 14 amino acids. The junction had 9 bases not matched to a gene; V was cut back by 4 bases and J by 10 bases. CDR3 in amino acids: CASSLTVAGGEQFF. Written as DNA, the CDR3 is TGTGCCAGCTCACTTACTGTTGCAGGGGGCGAGCAGTTCTTC.

The chain employs TRBV4-3 and TRBJ2-4, with 11 bases fitting TRBD2. V lost 4 bases and J lost 6; bases outside the gene matches: 5. The CDR3 has 15 amino acids. CDR1 is LGHNA, CDR2 YSLEER, per germline. The CDR3 loop reads CASSLLGLAGNIQYF. The CDR3, as DNA: TGCGCCAGCAGCCTCCTTGGACTAGCGGGAAACATTCAGTACTTC.

CDR3 bases: TGTGCCAGCAGTTACGGCCAGGGCTACAATGAGCAGTTCTTC. This codes for CASSYGQGYNEQFF. The rearrangement joins TRBV6-5 to TRBJ2-1; the D gene is possibly TRBD1 (5 bases). Trimming stripped 2 bases from V and 3 bases from J, with 8 bases between. There are 14 residues in the CDR3. CDR1 and CDR2 (germline): MNHEY, SVGAGI.

The CDR3 sequence: CASSYGQGGDTQYF. The CDR3 DNA follows: TGCGCCAGCAGCTACGGACAGGGTGGGGATACGCAGTATTTT. The chain has TRBV5-1 and TRBJ2-3; 8 bases match TRBD1. The CDR3 length is 14 residues. Germline V gene sequence: CDR1 SGHRS, CDR2 YFSETQ. V was clipped by 3 bases and J by 6 bases; unmatched bases: 6.

This clone was found a few times. The chain has TRBV29-1 and TRBJ2-7; D is tentatively TRBD1 or TRBD2 (5 bases each). CDR3 length: 15 residues. Germline V gene lookup returns CDR1 SQVTM and CDR2 ANQGSEA. V was trimmed by 6 bases and J by 3 bases, leaving 21 bases between them. Written as DNA, the CDR3 is TGCAGCGTCGTCTTACTCGGGACGGAAGTCTACGAGCAGTACTTC. It translates to CSVVLLGTEVYEQYF.

V usage is TRBV14 and J usage is TRBJ2-1, with a tentative D call TRBD1 (6 bases). The V and J ends lost 0 bases and 3 bases respectively, with 15 bases between them. The CDR3 runs to 17 residues. Looked up from germline, CDR1 is SGHDN and CDR2 is FVKESK. The DNA of the CDR3 is TGTGCCAGCAGCCAAGAGTATGGAACAGGGTACTACAATGAGCAGTTCTTC. Translated, it gives CASSQEYGTGYYNEQFF.

The chain has TRBV19 and TRBJ1-1, with D hard to call. Per germline, CDR1 LNHDA and CDR2 SQIVND (reference sequence). This CDR3 has 13 amino acids. Deletions cut 7 bases from V and 1 base from J, with 10 bases between. This CDR3 is CASTINRNTEAFF. DNA for the CDR3: TGTGCCAGTACCATAAATAGGAACACTGAAGCTTTCTTT.

The gene calls are TRBV5-6 and TRBJ2-7; no clear D. The length of the CDR3 is 14 residues. Trimming shortened V by 4 bases and J by 3 bases, and 14 bases separated the two germline ends. The germline CDR1 and CDR2 sequences are SGHDT and YYEEEE. The CDR3 reads CASSLLRMNYEQYF. CDR3 nucleotides: TGTGCCAGCAGCCTTCTGAGGATGAACTACGAGCAGTACTTC. Complete variable domain (other parts from reference TRBV5-6 and TRBJ2-7): DAGVTQSPTHLIKTRGQQVTLRCSPKSGHDTVSWYQQALGQGPQFIFQYYEEEERQRGNFPDRFSGHQFPNYSSELNVNALLLGDSALYLCASSLLRMNYEQYFGPGTRLTVT.

There are a few counts of this clone. V is TRBV5-6 and J is TRBJ1-1; 10 bases align to TRBD1. This CDR3 spans 15 amino acids. V gave up 2 bases and J gave up 7 bases; unmatched junction bases: 8. The V gene's germline CDR1 is SGHDT and CDR2 YYEEEE. The DNA of the CDR3 is TGTGCCAGCAGCTTTGCCGCCTGGGACAGGGGTGAAGCTTTCTTT. This sequence encodes CASSFAAWDRGEAFF.

The chain links TRBV7-2 to TRBJ2-3, with 7 bases lining up with TRBD2. This CDR3 comprises 12 residues. V lost 11 bases and J lost 3; bases outside the gene matches: 5. Germline V gene sequence: CDR1 SGHTA, CDR2 FQGNSA. The CDR3 loop is CAGRERTDTQYF. The CDR3 nucleotides are TGTGCCGGGAGGGAGAGGACAGATACGCAGTATTTT.